This TCR beta chain was recorded in a study of blood T cell repertoires in COVID-19. About the research overall: The United States, Italy and Spain were the sources of the acute and convalescent COVID-19 samples. PBMCs, B-cell-depleted T cells, or T cells provided the cDNA or gDNA that made up the material.

This CDR3 is built from 17 residues. CDR1 and CDR2 from the germline V gene are LGHDT and YNNKEL (reference sequence). With 2 bases removed from V and 6 bases from J, the gap between germline ends came to 19 bases. Data came from immunoSEQ multiplex PCR; TCRdb stores just in-frame clones and leaves some out. The table lists 250,000 or so clones, roughly 90% of them singletons. Sequenced sample: peripheral blood. This receptor was taken from a woman aged 55-70 years with acute or convalescent COVID-19. The rearrangement uses TRBV3-1 (or the pseudogene TRBV3-2) and TRBJ2-2, with D maybe TRBD2 (7 bases). DNA for the CDR3: TGTGCCAGCAGCCAATGCCCATACCGGGGGGCGGCCGGGGAGCTGTTTTTT. Its protein is CASSQCPYRGAAGELFF.